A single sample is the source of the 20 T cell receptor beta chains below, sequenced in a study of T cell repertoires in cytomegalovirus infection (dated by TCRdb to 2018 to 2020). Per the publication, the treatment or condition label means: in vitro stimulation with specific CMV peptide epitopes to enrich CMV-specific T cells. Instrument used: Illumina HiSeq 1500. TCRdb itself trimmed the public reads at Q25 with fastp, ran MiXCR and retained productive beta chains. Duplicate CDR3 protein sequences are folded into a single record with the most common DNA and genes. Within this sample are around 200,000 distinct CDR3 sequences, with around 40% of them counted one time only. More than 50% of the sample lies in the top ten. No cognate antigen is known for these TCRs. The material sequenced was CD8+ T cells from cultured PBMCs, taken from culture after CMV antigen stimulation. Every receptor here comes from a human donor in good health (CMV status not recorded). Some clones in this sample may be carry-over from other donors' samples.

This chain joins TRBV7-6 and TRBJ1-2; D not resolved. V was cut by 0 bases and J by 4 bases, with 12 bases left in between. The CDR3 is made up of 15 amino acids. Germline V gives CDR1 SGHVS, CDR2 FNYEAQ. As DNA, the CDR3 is TGTGCCAGCAGCTTAGCTATCGGGAAACCCTATGGCTACACCTTC. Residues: CASSLAIGKPYGYTF.

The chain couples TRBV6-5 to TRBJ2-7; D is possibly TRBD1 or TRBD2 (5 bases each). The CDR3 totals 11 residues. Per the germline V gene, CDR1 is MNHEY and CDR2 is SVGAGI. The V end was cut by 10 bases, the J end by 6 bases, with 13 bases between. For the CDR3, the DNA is TGTGCCACGCTCAGGGACGGCGAGCAGTACTTC. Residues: CATLRDGEQYF.

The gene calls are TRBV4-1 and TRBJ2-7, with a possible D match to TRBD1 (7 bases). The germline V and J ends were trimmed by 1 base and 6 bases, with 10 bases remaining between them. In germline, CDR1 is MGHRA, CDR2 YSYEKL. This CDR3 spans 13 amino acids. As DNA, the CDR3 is TGCGCCAGCAGCCAAGGACAGGGAGGCGAGCAGTACTTC. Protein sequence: CASSQGQGGEQYF.

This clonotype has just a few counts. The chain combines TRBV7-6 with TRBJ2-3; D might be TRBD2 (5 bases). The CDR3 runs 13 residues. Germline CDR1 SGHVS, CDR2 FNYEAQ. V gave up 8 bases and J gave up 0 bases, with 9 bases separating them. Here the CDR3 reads CASGLLSTDTQYF. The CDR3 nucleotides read TGTGCCAGCGGACTTCTGAGCACAGATACGCAGTATTTT.

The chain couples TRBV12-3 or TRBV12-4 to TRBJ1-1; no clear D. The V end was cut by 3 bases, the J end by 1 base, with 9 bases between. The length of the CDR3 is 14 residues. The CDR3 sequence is CASSFGRSNTEAFF. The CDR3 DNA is TGTGCCAGCAGTTTCGGACGGTCGAACACTGAAGCTTTCTTT.

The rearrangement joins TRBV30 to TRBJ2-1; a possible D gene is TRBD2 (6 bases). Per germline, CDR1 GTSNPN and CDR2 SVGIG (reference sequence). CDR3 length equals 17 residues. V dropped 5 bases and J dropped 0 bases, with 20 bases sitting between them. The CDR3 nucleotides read TGTGCCTGGGATGGGCTCGGCGGGGCGAGCTCCTACAATGAGCAGTTCTTC. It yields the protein CAWDGLGGASSYNEQFF. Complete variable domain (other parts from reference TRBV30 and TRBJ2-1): SQTIHQWPATLVQPVGSPLSLECTVEGTSNPNLYWYRQAAGRGLQLLFYSVGIGQISSEVPQNLSASRPQDRQFILSSKKLLLSDSGFYLCAWDGLGGASSYNEQFFGPGTRLTVL.

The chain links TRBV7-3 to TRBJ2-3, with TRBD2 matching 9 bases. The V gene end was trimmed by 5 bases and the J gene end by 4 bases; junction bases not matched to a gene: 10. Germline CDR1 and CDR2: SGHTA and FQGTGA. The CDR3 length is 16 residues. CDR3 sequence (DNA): TGTGCCAGCAGCCCTCACGGCGGGGGGGAGGCAGATACGCAGTATTTT. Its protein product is CASSPHGGGEADTQYF.

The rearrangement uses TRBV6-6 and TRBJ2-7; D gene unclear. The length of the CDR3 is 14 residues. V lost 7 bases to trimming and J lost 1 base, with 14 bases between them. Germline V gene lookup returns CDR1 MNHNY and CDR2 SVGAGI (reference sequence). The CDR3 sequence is CASKGRTKSYEQYF. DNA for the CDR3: TGTGCCAGCAAAGGCAGGACGAAATCCTACGAGCAGTACTTC.

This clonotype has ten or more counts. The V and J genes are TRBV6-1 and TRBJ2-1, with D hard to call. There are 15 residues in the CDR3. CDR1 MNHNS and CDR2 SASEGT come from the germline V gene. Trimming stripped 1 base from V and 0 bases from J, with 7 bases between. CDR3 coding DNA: TGTGCCAGCAGTGAAGGGGTGAGCTCCTACAATGAGCAGTTCTTC. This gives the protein CASSEGVSSYNEQFF.

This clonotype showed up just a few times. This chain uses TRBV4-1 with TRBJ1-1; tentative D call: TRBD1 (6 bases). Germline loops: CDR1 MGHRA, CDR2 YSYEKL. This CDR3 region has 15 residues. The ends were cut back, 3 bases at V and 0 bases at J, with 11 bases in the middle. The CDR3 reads CASSQAGTLNTEAFF. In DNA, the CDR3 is TGCGCCAGCAGCCAGGCCGGGACACTGAACACTGAAGCTTTCTTT.

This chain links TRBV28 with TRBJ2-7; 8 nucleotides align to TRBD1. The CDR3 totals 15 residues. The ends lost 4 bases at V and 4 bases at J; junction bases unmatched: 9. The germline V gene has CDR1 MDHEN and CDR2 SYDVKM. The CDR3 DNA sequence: TGTGCCAGCAGTTCATTGACAGGGGTCTCGTACGAGCAGTACTTC. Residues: CASSSLTGVSYEQYF. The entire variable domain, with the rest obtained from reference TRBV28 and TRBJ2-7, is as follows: DVKVTQSSRYLVKRTGEKVFLECVQDMDHENMFWYRQDPGLGLRLIYFSYDVKMKEKGDIPEGYSVSREKKERFSLILESASTNQTSMYLCASSSLTGVSYEQYFGPGTRLTVT.

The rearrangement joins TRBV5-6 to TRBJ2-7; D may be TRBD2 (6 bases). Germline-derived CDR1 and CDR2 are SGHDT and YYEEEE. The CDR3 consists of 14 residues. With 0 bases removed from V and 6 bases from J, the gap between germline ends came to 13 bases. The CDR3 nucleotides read TGTGCCAGCAGCTTGGGGACGGGAGCTCGCGAGCAGTACTTC. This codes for CASSLGTGAREQYF.

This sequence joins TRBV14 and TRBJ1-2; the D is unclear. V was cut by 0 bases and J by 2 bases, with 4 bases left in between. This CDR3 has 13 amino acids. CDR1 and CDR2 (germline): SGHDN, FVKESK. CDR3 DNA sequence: TGTGCCAGCAGCCAAGAATTGAACTATGGCTACACCTTC. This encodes CASSQELNYGYTF.

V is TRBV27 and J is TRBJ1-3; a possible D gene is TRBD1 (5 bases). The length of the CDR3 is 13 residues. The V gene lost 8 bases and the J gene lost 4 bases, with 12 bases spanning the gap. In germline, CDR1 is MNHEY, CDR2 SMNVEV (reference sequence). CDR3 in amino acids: CASYGTSGNTIYF. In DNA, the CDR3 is TGTGCCAGCTATGGGACGTCCGGAAACACCATATATTTT.

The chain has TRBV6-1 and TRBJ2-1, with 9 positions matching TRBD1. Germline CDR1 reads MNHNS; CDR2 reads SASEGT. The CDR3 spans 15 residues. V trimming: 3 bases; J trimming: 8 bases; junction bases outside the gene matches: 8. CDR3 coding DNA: TGTGCCAGCAGTGATCCGGGACAGGGAGAACATGAGCAGTTCTTC. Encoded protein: CASSDPGQGEHEQFF.

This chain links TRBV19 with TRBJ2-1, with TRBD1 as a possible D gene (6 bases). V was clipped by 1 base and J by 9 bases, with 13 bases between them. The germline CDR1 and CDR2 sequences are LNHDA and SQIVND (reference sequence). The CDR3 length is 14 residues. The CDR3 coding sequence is TGTGCCAGTAGTATAGCCCCCACAGGGCCTGAGCAGTTCTTC. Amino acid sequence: CASSIAPTGPEQFF.

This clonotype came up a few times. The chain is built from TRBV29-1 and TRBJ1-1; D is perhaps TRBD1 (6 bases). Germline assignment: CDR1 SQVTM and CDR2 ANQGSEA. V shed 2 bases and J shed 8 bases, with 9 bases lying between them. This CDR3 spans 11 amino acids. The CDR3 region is CSVERRGEAFF. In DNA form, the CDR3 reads TGCAGCGTTGAACGCAGGGGAGAAGCTTTCTTT.

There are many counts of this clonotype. CDR3 loop: CASSTADRPPYEQYF. The CDR3 nucleotides are TGCGCCAGCAGCACCGCGGACAGACCCCCCTACGAGCAGTACTTC. The genes are TRBV5-1 and TRBJ2-7, with D possibly matching TRBD1 (6 bases). V was cut by 4 bases and J by 2 bases, with 16 bases left in between. This CDR3 spans 15 amino acids. Germline V gives CDR1 SGHRS, CDR2 YFSETQ. Supplemented by reference TRBV5-1 and TRBJ2-7, the full variable domain reads KAGVTQTPRYLIKTRGQQVTLSCSPISGHRSVSWYQQTPGQGLQFLFEYFSETQRNKGNFPGRFSGRQFSNSRSEMNVSTLELGDSALYLCASSTADRPPYEQYFGPGTRLTVT.

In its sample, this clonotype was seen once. The CDR3 here is CSASPVRLYYEQYF. In DNA, the CDR3 is TGCAGTGCTAGCCCGGTCCGGCTCTACTACGAGCAGTACTTC. The gene calls are TRBV20-1 and TRBJ2-7; D not resolved. Germline loops: CDR1 DFQATT, CDR2 SNEGSKA (reference sequence). The CDR3 extends over 14 amino acids. V lost 3 bases and J lost 3, with 15 bases in between.

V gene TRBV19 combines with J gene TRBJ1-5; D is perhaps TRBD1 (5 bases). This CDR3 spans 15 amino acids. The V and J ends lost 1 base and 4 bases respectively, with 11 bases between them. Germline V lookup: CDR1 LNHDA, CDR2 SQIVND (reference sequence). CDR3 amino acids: CASSIGSRVNQPQHF. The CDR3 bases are TGTGCCAGTAGTATAGGATCCAGGGTGAATCAGCCCCAGCATTTT.